This T cell receptor (beta chain) was identified in a study of PD-1 blockade in classical Hodgkin lymphoma. Study summary: Patients received nivolumab 3 mg/kg intravenously every 2 weeks.

Trimming removed 6 bases from V and 5 bases from J; junction bases left unmatched: 4. Per germline, CDR1 MNHNS and CDR2 SASEGT. The CDR3 is 12 residues long. Each patient experienced a relapse that followed autologous stem cell transplantation, and brentuximab vedotin exposure varied. The data were produced by immunoSEQ multiplex PCR, yet TCRdb's version contains in-frame clones alone and is incomplete. Found here are about 20,000 clones, 75% to 90% of them singletons; the top ten hold 24%. This chain joins TRBV6-1 and TRBJ2-7; TRBD1 agrees at 7 bases. Sequencing used peripheral blood mononuclear cells (PBMCs), obtained at baseline. This sequence was found in a human donor with classical Hodgkin lymphoma. The CDR3 region is CASRGQYHEQYF. For the CDR3, the DNA is TGTGCCAGCAGGGGACAGTACCACGAGCAGTACTTC.